This is a list of T cell receptor beta chains from one sample in a study of human T cells and chemical hapten exposure. A single record per CDR3 protein comes from TCRdb applying MiXCR to the RACE reads. The table records more than 300,000 distinct CDR3 sequences, 5.1% of them present only once. Sequencing was performed on whole blood, taken in connection with sensitization to the hapten diphenylcyclopropenone (DPC). These receptors were taken from a woman between 50 and 59 years old with alopecia areata. Some clones in this sample may be carry-over from other donors' samples. The CDR3 runs from the conserved cysteine through the conserved F or W. Fields, in order: CDR3 length, V gene, J gene, D gene, clone size, CDR3 DNA, CDR3 protein. D genes are given only for firm matches. Not every row has a clone size; where given, it reads once, few, many or a size class.

CDR3 length: 14; V gene: TRBV5-1; J gene: TRBJ1-5; D gene: TRBD1; clone size: .; CDR3 DNA: TGCGCCAGCAGCGCGGGACAGGGAAATCAGCCCCAGCATTTT; CDR3 protein: CASSAGQGNQPQHF
CDR3 length: 14; V gene: TRBV19; J gene: TRBJ1-4; D gene: .; clone size: .; CDR3 DNA: TGTGCCAGTAGTATAGGCTCAGGGAAAGAAAAACTGTTTTTT; CDR3 protein: CASSIGSGKEKLFF
CDR3 length: 17; V gene: TRBV4-1; J gene: TRBJ2-1; D gene: TRBD2; clone size: many; CDR3 DNA: TGCGCCAGCAGCCCGAACTCCCTAGCGGGAGACCCCAATGAGCAGTTCTTC; CDR3 protein: CASSPNSLAGDPNEQFF
CDR3 length: 13; V gene: TRBV4-1; J gene: TRBJ2-7; D gene: .; clone size: many; CDR3 DNA: TGCGCCAGCAGCCAAGATCGGGGCTACGAGCAGTACTTC; CDR3 protein: CASSQDRGYEQYF
CDR3 length: 13; V gene: TRBV30; J gene: TRBJ1-1; D gene: .; clone size: few; CDR3 DNA: TGTGCCTGGAGTATAGGGGCGGGCACTGAAGCTTTCTTT; CDR3 protein: CAWSIGAGTEAFF
CDR3 length: 15; V gene: TRBV7-8; J gene: TRBJ2-1; D gene: .; clone size: many; CDR3 DNA: TGTGCCAGCAGCACTCAGGTGGCGGCTGTAAATGAGCAGTTCTTC; CDR3 protein: CASSTQVAAVNEQFF
CDR3 length: 15; V gene: TRBV5-4; J gene: TRBJ1-2; D gene: .; clone size: .; CDR3 DNA: TGTGCCAGCAGCTTGCCGATGACGGCTAACTATGGCTACACCTTC; CDR3 protein: CASSLPMTANYGYTF
CDR3 length: 14; V gene: TRBV10-3; J gene: TRBJ2-3; D gene: TRBD2; clone size: many; CDR3 DNA: TGTGCCATCAGTGTGGTAGCGGGGGTTGATACGCAGTATTTT; CDR3 protein: CAISVVAGVDTQYF
CDR3 length: 15; V gene: TRBV7-8; J gene: TRBJ2-2; D gene: .; clone size: few; CDR3 DNA: TGTGCCAGCAGCTTAGAACTAGCGAACACCGGGGAGCTGTTTTTT; CDR3 protein: CASSLELANTGELFF
CDR3 length: 12; V gene: TRBV12-5; J gene: TRBJ2-2; D gene: .; clone size: .; CDR3 DNA: TGTGCTAGTGGTTCGGGGGCCCCGGAGCTGTTTTTT; CDR3 protein: CASGSGAPELFF
CDR3 length: 16; V gene: TRBV5-1; J gene: TRBJ2-5; D gene: TRBD2; clone size: few; CDR3 DNA: TGCGCCAGCAGCTTCCGTCCCAGCGGGGGGTCTGGGACCCAGTACTTC; CDR3 protein: CASSFRPSGGSGTQYF
CDR3 length: 13; V gene: TRBV6-2/TRBV6-3; J gene: TRBJ2-3; D gene: .; clone size: .; CDR3 DNA: TGTGCCAGCAGTAACACAGGGACCGATACGCAGTATTTT; CDR3 protein: CASSNTGTDTQYF
CDR3 length: 13; V gene: TRBV20-1; J gene: TRBJ1-1; D gene: .; clone size: many; CDR3 DNA: TGCAGTGCCATACAAGACATGAACACTGAAGCTTTCTTT; CDR3 protein: CSAIQDMNTEAFF
CDR3 length: 17; V gene: TRBV21-1; J gene: TRBJ1-4; D gene: .; clone size: many; CDR3 DNA: TGTGCCAGCAGCACGCACCGCACAGGGAGGTGTAATGAAAAACTGTTTTTT; CDR3 protein: CASSTHRTGRCNEKLFF
CDR3 length: 17; V gene: TRBV12-3/TRBV12-4; J gene: TRBJ2-7; D gene: TRBD2; clone size: few; CDR3 DNA: TGTGCCAGCAGCTTACAGGGACTAGCGGGATCTGGGAACGAGCAGTACTTC; CDR3 protein: CASSLQGLAGSGNEQYF
CDR3 length: 12; V gene: TRBV5-4; J gene: TRBJ2-5; D gene: .; clone size: many; CDR3 DNA: TGTGCCAGCAGCTTGGCCGCTGGGGCCCAGTACTTC; CDR3 protein: CASSLAAGAQYF
CDR3 length: 12; V gene: TRBV20-1; J gene: TRBJ2-3; D gene: .; clone size: few; CDR3 DNA: TGCGGGGGGCGGACAGGCACAGATACGCAGTATTTT; CDR3 protein: CGGRTGTDTQYF
CDR3 length: 16; V gene: TRBV6-1; J gene: TRBJ2-3; D gene: .; clone size: few; CDR3 DNA: TGTGCCAGCAGTGAAGTAGGAGGGGGGAGCACAGATACGCAGTATTTT; CDR3 protein: CASSEVGGGSTDTQYF
CDR3 length: 13; V gene: TRBV29-1; J gene: TRBJ2-1; D gene: TRBD1; clone size: few; CDR3 DNA: TGCAGCGTCCCAGACAGGGGTGGTTATGAGCAGTTCTTC; CDR3 protein: CSVPDRGGYEQFF
CDR3 length: 13; V gene: TRBV20-1; J gene: TRBJ1-1; D gene: .; clone size: few; CDR3 DNA: TGCAGTGCTAGTGGACACTTGAACACTGAAGCTTTCTTT; CDR3 protein: CSASGHLNTEAFF
CDR3 length: 14; V gene: TRBV7-9; J gene: TRBJ2-1; D gene: TRBD1; clone size: few; CDR3 DNA: TGTGCCAGCAGCTCCGGGACAGCGAACAATGAGCAGTTCTTC; CDR3 protein: CASSSGTANNEQFF
CDR3 length: 13; V gene: TRBV29-1; J gene: TRBJ2-1; D gene: .; clone size: many; CDR3 DNA: TGCAGCGTCGGCCCTAGCTCCTACAATGAGCAGTTCTTC; CDR3 protein: CSVGPSSYNEQFF
CDR3 length: 16; V gene: TRBV4-3; J gene: TRBJ2-7; D gene: TRBD2; clone size: many; CDR3 DNA: TGCGCCAGCAGCCAAGAGCGAAGCGGGAGCGCCTACGAGCAGTACTTC; CDR3 protein: CASSQERSGSAYEQYF
CDR3 length: 16; V gene: TRBV11-2; J gene: TRBJ1-1; D gene: .; clone size: few; CDR3 DNA: TGTGCCAGCAGCTTGGGATTCTCAACCCCAAACACTGAAGCTTTCTTT; CDR3 protein: CASSLGFSTPNTEAFF
CDR3 length: 15; V gene: TRBV7-3; J gene: TRBJ2-5; D gene: TRBD2; clone size: many; CDR3 DNA: TGTGCCAGCAGCTTAGTCGGGGGGTTCCAAGAGACCCAGTACTTC; CDR3 protein: CASSLVGGFQETQYF
CDR3 length: 15; V gene: TRBV4-3; J gene: TRBJ2-1; D gene: .; clone size: few; CDR3 DNA: TGCGCCAGCAGCCAAGATGGGCTGAGGCACAATGAGCAGTTCTTC; CDR3 protein: CASSQDGLRHNEQFF
CDR3 length: 13; V gene: TRBV27; J gene: TRBJ2-3; D gene: .; clone size: .; CDR3 DNA: TGTGCCAGCAGCCTCGGGGCAGTAGATACGCAGTATTTT; CDR3 protein: CASSLGAVDTQYF
CDR3 length: 14; V gene: TRBV19; J gene: TRBJ1-2; D gene: TRBD1; clone size: .; CDR3 DNA: TGTGCCAGTAGTATAGCCGCAGGGGGCTATGGCTACACCTTC; CDR3 protein: CASSIAAGGYGYTF
CDR3 length: 15; V gene: TRBV9; J gene: TRBJ2-7; D gene: .; clone size: few; CDR3 DNA: TGTGCCAGCAGCGGCCGAGCCGACAGCTCCTACGAGCAGTACTTC; CDR3 protein: CASSGRADSSYEQYF
CDR3 length: 13; V gene: TRBV20-1; J gene: TRBJ2-5; D gene: .; clone size: many; CDR3 DNA: TGCAGTGCTAGGAGGACAGATTGGGAGACCCAGTACTTC; CDR3 protein: CSARRTDWETQYF
CDR3 length: 14; V gene: TRBV29-1; J gene: TRBJ1-5; D gene: TRBD1; clone size: .; CDR3 DNA: TGCAGCGTTTCGGCGGGACAGGCGGATCAGCCCCAGCATTTT; CDR3 protein: CSVSAGQADQPQHF
CDR3 length: 12; V gene: TRBV12-3/TRBV12-4; J gene: TRBJ2-7; D gene: .; clone size: few; CDR3 DNA: TGTGCCAGCAGCCTACATGCCTACGAGCAGTACTTC; CDR3 protein: CASSLHAYEQYF
CDR3 length: 14; V gene: TRBV27; J gene: TRBJ2-7; D gene: .; clone size: many; CDR3 DNA: TGTGCCAGCAGTGAGTATTCAGAATCCTACGAGCAGTACTTC; CDR3 protein: CASSEYSESYEQYF
CDR3 length: 14; V gene: TRBV10-3; J gene: TRBJ1-3; D gene: .; clone size: few; CDR3 DNA: TGTGCCATCACTGCAATCCAGGGGGGAAACACCATATATTTT; CDR3 protein: CAITAIQGGNTIYF
CDR3 length: 15; V gene: TRBV4-2; J gene: TRBJ1-5; D gene: .; clone size: many; CDR3 DNA: TGTGCCAGCAGCCCGCTGGCGGGACACAATCAGCCCCAGCATTTT; CDR3 protein: CASSPLAGHNQPQHF
CDR3 length: 14; V gene: TRBV5-6; J gene: TRBJ2-7; D gene: TRBD1; clone size: many; CDR3 DNA: TGTGCCAGCAGCTGGACAGGCCTCCTCTACGAGCAGTACTTC; CDR3 protein: CASSWTGLLYEQYF
CDR3 length: 16; V gene: TRBV7-9; J gene: TRBJ2-2; D gene: TRBD1; clone size: many; CDR3 DNA: TGTGCCAGCAGCGACGGCCGACAGGGTGAGGCCGGGGAGCTGTTTTTT; CDR3 protein: CASSDGRQGEAGELFF
CDR3 length: 14; V gene: TRBV2; J gene: TRBJ1-2; D gene: .; clone size: .; CDR3 DNA: TGTGCCAGCAGTGCCCAAACAGCTAACTATGGCTACACCTTC; CDR3 protein: CASSAQTANYGYTF
CDR3 length: 16; V gene: TRBV29-1; J gene: TRBJ2-7; D gene: TRBD2; clone size: once; CDR3 DNA: TGCAGCGTTGAATTTCGGGCTAGCGGGGCCTCCTACGAGCAGTACTTC; CDR3 protein: CSVEFRASGASYEQYF
CDR3 length: 15; V gene: TRBV5-1; J gene: TRBJ1-5; D gene: TRBD1; clone size: .; CDR3 DNA: TGCGCCAGCAGCTTCTCAGGGGACAGGTCTCAGCCCCAGCATTTT; CDR3 protein: CASSFSGDRSQPQHF
CDR3 length: 14; V gene: TRBV7-2; J gene: TRBJ2-2; D gene: .; clone size: few; CDR3 DNA: TGTGCCAGCAGCTTAAAAGAGGGAGCGGCCGAGCTGTTTTTT; CDR3 protein: CASSLKEGAAELFF
CDR3 length: 15; V gene: TRBV20-1; J gene: TRBJ2-7; D gene: TRBD2; clone size: .; CDR3 DNA: TGCAGTGCTAGAAGTACTAGCGGGAGCTCCTACGAGCAGTACTTC; CDR3 protein: CSARSTSGSSYEQYF
CDR3 length: 13; V gene: TRBV25-1; J gene: TRBJ2-7; D gene: .; clone size: few; CDR3 DNA: TGTGCCACCCAACCTTGGGAGACCTACGAGCAGTACTTC; CDR3 protein: CATQPWETYEQYF
CDR3 length: 13; V gene: TRBV5-1; J gene: TRBJ2-7; D gene: .; clone size: many; CDR3 DNA: TGCGCCAGCAGACCGGGGGCGCGGTACGAGCAGTACTTC; CDR3 protein: CASRPGARYEQYF
CDR3 length: 14; V gene: TRBV2; J gene: TRBJ2-3; D gene: TRBD2; clone size: few; CDR3 DNA: TGTGCCAGCATGGGGACTAGCCGGACGGATACGCAGTATTTT; CDR3 protein: CASMGTSRTDTQYF
CDR3 length: 16; V gene: TRBV13; J gene: TRBJ2-1; D gene: .; clone size: many; CDR3 DNA: TGTGCCAGCAGCTCCGACTATAGGAGCTCCTACAATGAGCAGTTCTTC; CDR3 protein: CASSSDYRSSYNEQFF
CDR3 length: 13; V gene: TRBV2; J gene: TRBJ1-2; D gene: .; clone size: few; CDR3 DNA: TGTGCCAGCTTCAGTCCCTCGCACGGGGGCTACACCTTC; CDR3 protein: CASFSPSHGGYTF
CDR3 length: 12; V gene: TRBV6-6; J gene: TRBJ1-4; D gene: .; clone size: .; CDR3 DNA: TGTGCCAGCAAGGGCGAAGGTGAAAAACTGTTTTTT; CDR3 protein: CASKGEGEKLFF
CDR3 length: 14; V gene: TRBV5-4; J gene: TRBJ2-1; D gene: TRBD2; clone size: .; CDR3 DNA: TGTGCCAGCACCTTAGCGGGAGGGCGGAATGAGCAGTTCTTC; CDR3 protein: CASTLAGGRNEQFF
CDR3 length: 12; V gene: TRBV20-1; J gene: TRBJ2-7; D gene: .; clone size: few; CDR3 DNA: TGCAGTGCTATGGACGGAGAATGGAAGCAGTACTTC; CDR3 protein: CSAMDGEWKQYF
CDR3 length: 11; V gene: TRBV9; J gene: TRBJ1-1; D gene: .; clone size: many; CDR3 DNA: TGTGCCAGCAGCTCCGGACTAGGAACTTTCTTT; CDR3 protein: CASSSGLGTFF
CDR3 length: 13; V gene: TRBV29-1; J gene: TRBJ2-7; D gene: TRBD2; clone size: few; CDR3 DNA: TGCAGCGCCAGACTAGCGGGGAAGTACGAGCAGTACTTC; CDR3 protein: CSARLAGKYEQYF
CDR3 length: 16; V gene: TRBV9; J gene: TRBJ2-7; D gene: TRBD2; clone size: .; CDR3 DNA: TGTGCCAGCAGCGTAGCTGGAAGCGGGAGTGCTCACGAGCAGTACTTC; CDR3 protein: CASSVAGSGSAHEQYF
CDR3 length: 17; V gene: TRBV12-3/TRBV12-4; J gene: TRBJ1-2; D gene: TRBD1; clone size: many; CDR3 DNA: TGTGCCAGCAGTTTACCAGAACGTGGCAGGGGGAACTATGGCTACACCTTC; CDR3 protein: CASSLPERGRGNYGYTF
CDR3 length: 14; V gene: TRBV5-6; J gene: TRBJ2-1; D gene: .; clone size: few; CDR3 DNA: TGTGCCAGCAGCTCGTCCTACTCTTACAATGAGCAGTTCTTC; CDR3 protein: CASSSSYSYNEQFF
CDR3 length: 17; V gene: TRBV20-1; J gene: TRBJ2-3; D gene: TRBD2; clone size: .; CDR3 DNA: TGCAGTGCTGACTTATGGACTAGCGGGAGTTTCACAGATACGCAGTATTTT; CDR3 protein: CSADLWTSGSFTDTQYF